The 21 T cell receptor beta chains in this list originate from one sample, sequenced in a study of tumor-infiltrating T cells and Merkel cell polyomavirus. On the study more broadly: The T cells studied were KLL-specific CD8+ cells against Merkel polyomavirus.

The data were produced by immunoSEQ multiplex PCR, yet TCRdb's version contains in-frame clones alone and is incomplete. The sample records 20,000 to 30,000 clones, 87% being singletons. Immunohistochemistry showed robust Merkel cell polyomavirus Large T antigen staining in every patient's tumor. The sequenced material came from lymph node tissue. The receptors here all came from a man aged 50-60 years with Merkel cell carcinoma.

V gene TRBV7-6 combines with J gene TRBJ2-7; 7 positions match TRBD1. J lost 3 bases, V lost 5 bases, and 13 bases had no gene match. Looked up from germline, CDR1 is SGHVS and CDR2 is FNYEAQ. The CDR3 spans 16 residues. The CDR3 DNA reads TGTGCCAGCAGCCCCGAGGGTGGGACAGAATACTACGAGCAGTACTTC. It encodes CASSPEGGTEYYEQYF.

The chain joins TRBV19 to TRBJ2-2; a possible D gene is TRBD2 (5 bases). Trimming took 3 bases from V and 5 from J, leaving 13 bases between them. Looked up from germline, CDR1 is LNHDA and CDR2 is SQIVND (reference sequence). The CDR3 is made up of 15 amino acids. The CDR3 coding sequence is TGTGCCAGTAGTATCTGGCTAGCTATAACCGGGGAGCTGTTTTTT. It yields the protein CASSIWLAITGELFF. The complete variable domain, with remaining parts taken from reference TRBV19 and TRBJ2-2, reads DGGITQSPKYLFRKEGQNVTLSCEQNLNHDAMYWYRQDPGQGLRLIYYSQIVNDFQKGDIAEGYSVSREKKESFPLTVTSAQKNPTAFYLCASSIWLAITGELFFGEGSRLTVL.

The V and J genes are TRBV4-1 and TRBJ2-7; 13 bases line up with TRBD2. V dropped 0 bases and J dropped 3; count of bases not matched to a gene: 5. There are 17 residues in the CDR3. Per germline, CDR1 MGHRA and CDR2 YSYEKL. The CDR3 region is CASSQDLLAGGSYEQYF. In DNA form, the CDR3 reads TGCGCCAGCAGCCAAGATCTACTAGCGGGAGGGAGCTACGAGCAGTACTTC.

CDR3 region: CASTLGLAGGDTQYF. Here the CDR3 DNA reads TGTGCCAGCACCCTAGGACTAGCGGGGGGAGATACGCAGTATTTT. The chain recombines TRBV7-2 with TRBJ2-3, with 14 bases aligning to TRBD2. Germline trimming cut 7 bases from V and 5 bases from J; bases unmatched to any gene: 5. The germline gives CDR1 SGHTA, CDR2 FQGNSA. The CDR3 extends over 15 amino acids. Together with reference TRBV7-2 and TRBJ2-3, the CDR3 gives the full variable domain: GAGVSQSPSNKVTEKGKDVELRCDPISGHTALYWYRQSLGQGLEFLIYFQGNSAPDKSGLPSDRFSAERTGGSVSTLTIQRTQQEDSAVYLCASTLGLAGGDTQYFGPGTRLTVL.

This chain links TRBV28 with TRBJ2-1; D may be TRBD2 (5 bases). V was shortened by 4 bases and J by 7 bases, with 14 bases between the two germline ends. The CDR3 is made up of 14 amino acids. CDR1 MDHEN and CDR2 SYDVKM come from the germline V gene. CDR3 amino acids: CASSSTSSGNEQFF. CDR3 nucleotide sequence: TGTGCCAGCAGTTCAACCTCCTCGGGGAATGAGCAGTTCTTC.

V is TRBV7-9 and J is TRBJ2-3; D is perhaps TRBD1 (6 bases). CDR3 size: 14 residues. The V end lost 6 bases, the J end lost 0 bases, and 10 bases lay between the germline ends. Germline CDR1 is SEHNR and CDR2 is FQNEAQ (reference sequence). CDR3 amino acids: CASRRTVSTDTQYF. The DNA of the CDR3 is TGTGCCAGCAGGCGGACAGTTAGCACAGATACGCAGTATTTT.

Here the CDR3 reads CASSLTKGQSNYGYTF. Written as DNA, the CDR3 is TGTGCCAGCAGCTTAACTAAAGGCCAGTCTAACTATGGCTACACCTTC. This chain connects TRBV7-2 to TRBJ1-2; no firm D call. V gave up 2 bases and J gave up 0 bases, with 13 bases separating them. This CDR3 spans 16 amino acids. From germline, CDR1 is SGHTA and CDR2 FQGNSA.

The V gene is TRBV19, the J gene TRBJ2-3; 11 bases are shared with TRBD2. Losses at the gene ends were 3 bases for V and 3 bases for J; bases not matched to a gene: 5. The CDR3 runs 16 residues. Germline V gene lookup returns CDR1 LNHDA and CDR2 SQIVND (reference sequence). As DNA, the CDR3 is TGTGCCAGTAGTATCGGTAGCGGGGGGGCAACAGATACGCAGTATTTT. It specifies CASSIGSGGATDTQYF. The full variable domain, in which reference TRBV19 and TRBJ2-3 provide the parts outside the CDR3, is DGGITQSPKYLFRKEGQNVTLSCEQNLNHDAMYWYRQDPGQGLRLIYYSQIVNDFQKGDIAEGYSVSREKKESFPLTVTSAQKNPTAFYLCASSIGSGGATDTQYFGPGTRLTVL.

The rearrangement uses TRBV7-9 and TRBJ2-1; D is perhaps TRBD1 (6 bases). The CDR3 consists of 14 residues. V gave up 5 bases and J gave up 5 bases, with 13 bases separating them. Germline lookup yields CDR1 SEHNR and CDR2 FQNEAQ (reference sequence). The CDR3 nucleotides are TGTGCCAGCAGCCATTGGACAGAGAACAATGAGCAGTTCTTC. The encoded protein is CASSHWTENNEQFF. Looking up the rest from reference TRBV7-9 and TRBJ2-1 gives the full variable domain: DTGVSQNPRHKITKRGQNVTFRCDPISEHNRLYWYRQTLGQGPEFLTYFQNEAQLEKSRLLSDRFSAERPKGSFSTLEIQRTEQGDSAMYLCASSHWTENNEQFFGPGTRLTVL.

This clone was counted between two and nine times. The chain links TRBV25-1 to TRBJ1-4; 9 nucleotides align to TRBD1. Germline CDR1 and CDR2: MGHDK and SYGVNS. Trimming took 8 bases from V and 8 from J; bases not matched to a gene: 15. The CDR3 loop spans 16 amino acids. The CDR3 spells CASLPGTGPEKEKLFF. CDR3 sequence (DNA): TGTGCCAGCCTGCCGGGGACAGGGCCGGAAAAGGAAAAACTGTTTTTT.

The chain carries TRBV9 and TRBJ2-3; 9 bases are a match to TRBD1. Losses at the gene ends were 4 bases for V and 8 bases for J; bases not matched to a gene: 5. From germline, CDR1 is SGDLS and CDR2 YYNGEE. The CDR3 runs 13 residues. CDR3 coding DNA: TGTGCCAGCAGCTCAGGACAGGGGAGTACGCAGTATTTT. Translation gives CASSSGQGSTQYF.

This chain connects TRBV19 to TRBJ2-7; 8 bases agree with TRBD1. CDR1 and CDR2 from the germline V gene are LNHDA and SQIVND (reference sequence). With 5 bases clipped from V and 8 bases from J, the junction kept 14 bases outside the gene matches. The CDR3 is 15 residues long. CDR3 bases: TGTGCCAGTAGTGACCCCGGGGACAGGCCGAGAAAGCAGTACTTC. The encoded protein is CASSDPGDRPRKQYF.

This clone appeared once. The chain combines TRBV9 with TRBJ2-1; 8 bases are a match to TRBD2. Germline trimming cut 3 bases from V and 8 bases from J; bases unmatched to any gene: 10. From germline, CDR1 is SGDLS and CDR2 YYNGEE. This CDR3 comprises 15 residues. The CDR3 loop is CASSAREGQGDEQFF. DNA for the CDR3: TGTGCCAGCAGCGCCCGGGAGGGCCAAGGGGATGAGCAGTTCTTC.

This clone was recorded a few times. V usage is TRBV6-5 and J usage is TRBJ2-6, with D uncertain. The CDR3 consists of 15 residues. V was cut by 5 bases and J by 4 bases, with 12 bases left in between. Germline lookup yields CDR1 MNHEY and CDR2 SVGAGI. DNA of the CDR3: TGTGCCAGCAGTGCCCAGACTCTGGGGGCCAACGTCCTGACTTTC. Translation: CASSAQTLGANVLTF.

Comment on this clone: This sample includes further DNA sequences coding for the same CDR3. The chain employs TRBV18 and TRBJ1-2; 7 bases agree with TRBD1. V lost 6 bases and J lost 3; bases outside the gene matches: 4. The V gene's germline CDR1 is KGHSH and CDR2 LQKENI. There are 13 residues in the CDR3. The CDR3 spells CASSRDRDYGYTF. The CDR3 region has the DNA TGTGCCAGCTCGAGGGACAGAGACTATGGCTACACCTTC.

The rearrangement links TRBV29-1 to TRBJ2-7; 11 nucleotides align to TRBD2. This CDR3 has 20 amino acids. Germline values: CDR1 SQVTM, CDR2 ANQGSEA. J gave up 5 bases and V 5 bases, and 26 bases lay outside the gene matches. CDR3 in amino acids: CSVLPGSGRAGRQEEHEQYF. CDR3 DNA sequence: TGCAGCGTTCTACCGGGTAGCGGGAGGGCCGGCCGCCAAGAAGAACACGAGCAGTACTTC.

This chain joins TRBV9 and TRBJ2-1, with D maybe TRBD2 (6 bases). Trimming shortened V by 6 bases and J by 4 bases, and 11 bases separated the two germline ends. The CDR3 sequence is 13 residues long. Per germline, CDR1 SGDLS and CDR2 YYNGEE. The CDR3 sequence is CASNLGGYNEQFF. CDR3 DNA sequence: TGTGCCAGCAACCTCGGGGGTTACAATGAGCAGTTCTTC.

The chain carries TRBV27 and TRBJ1-4, with D possibly matching TRBD1 (5 bases). Germline CDR1 reads MNHEY; CDR2 reads SMNVEV (reference sequence). The CDR3 contains 15 residues. V was shortened by 7 bases and J by 8 bases, with 20 bases between the two germline ends. The CDR3 DNA sequence: TGTGCCAGCACTTTCTCGCCGGGACTAGGAGAAAAACTGTTTTTT. This sequence encodes CASTFSPGLGEKLFF.

V gene TRBV19 combines with J gene TRBJ2-3; D gene uncertain. CDR1 and CDR2 from the germline V gene are LNHDA and SQIVND (reference sequence). The CDR3 length is 14 residues. Trimming pared 7 bases from V and 1 base from J, leaving 12 bases between. The CDR3 nucleotides read TGTGCCAGTAAAAACTTGTTACGCACAGATACGCAGTATTTT. Translating it yields CASKNLLRTDTQYF.

This chain connects TRBV5-1 to TRBJ2-5; maybe TRBD2 (5 bases). V shed 0 bases and J shed 5 bases, with 8 bases lying between them. This CDR3 is built from 13 residues. Germline V gene lookup returns CDR1 SGHRS and CDR2 YFSETQ. The CDR3 protein is CASSLVGGETQYF. CDR3 nucleotide sequence: TGCGCCAGCAGCTTGGTTGGAGGTGAGACCCAGTACTTC.

This chain uses TRBV5-6 with TRBJ2-3; 7 nucleotides match TRBD2. Per the germline V gene, CDR1 is SGHDT and CDR2 is YYEEEE. The CDR3 covers 13 residues. The V segment lost 3 bases and the J segment 3 bases; nucleotides outside the gene matches: 1. CDR3 nucleotide sequence: TGTGCCAGCAGCTCGCGGGAGACAGATACGCAGTATTTT. It codes for CASSSRETDTQYF.